Reported below is one T cell receptor (beta chain). This receptor's antigen is unknown. No qualities accompany the bases; no much larger clone lies one base away. This entry belongs to a study of Graves' ophthalmopathy and Graves' hyperthyroidism (dated by TCRdb to between 2017 and 2018). Turning to the overall study: Peripheral blood was collected at initial diagnosis, prior to any treatment. TCR beta repertoire signatures were used to distinguish Graves' ophthalmopathy from Graves' hyperthyroidism and to predict progression to ophthalmopathy. To explore V-J signatures that separate ophthalmopathy from hyperthyroidism, a discovery set of approximately 100 patients was enrolled, consisting of fewer than 45 with ophthalmopathy and some 59 with stable hyperthyroidism. Once sampling was done, hyperthyroidism patients were given methimazole at a starting dose of 30 mg daily, while ophthalmopathy patients were given high-dose intravenous methylprednisolone. In total, 135 blood samples were TCR-sequenced: some 43 ophthalmopathy, over 70 hyperthyroidism and approximately 17 hyperthyroidism-to-ophthalmopathy patients. In roughly 6 hyperthyroidism patients, T-cell repertoires of thyroid tissue and blood were compared. The independent validation cohort included 18 to 20 hyperthyroidism patients plus 17 patients who later progressed from hyperthyroidism to ophthalmopathy. The investigation overall reported the following: In cross-validation, the 13-signature model distinguished ophthalmopathy from stable hyperthyroidism with 87.88% sensitivity and 81% to 82% specificity, while in the test set the corresponding values were around 79% and 71%. In validation, the model predicted ophthalmopathy progression with about 70% sensitivity and around 72% specificity; 12 predicted patients were CT-confirmed with GO in a median of approximately six months. No statistical method was used to predetermine the sample size, and group allocation was not hidden from the investigators. Most expanded thyroid clonotypes with a frequency above 0.001 also appeared in blood, which suggests that blood repertoires may reflect the immune response in the thyroid.

Hyperthyroidism was considered stable if no progression to ophthalmopathy occurred within 18 months of follow-up. Hyperthyroidism patients were newly diagnosed, were aged 18 to 65 years, and had a disease duration under 2 months. Anyone with other autoimmune diseases, uncontrolled infections, pregnancy or lactation was excluded from the study. Clinical symptoms, serum thyroxine, TRAb, thyroid ultrasound and orbital computed tomography were used for diagnosis. PBMCs were isolated from more than 8 ml of fresh peripheral blood by Ficoll-Paque density gradient centrifugation. Total RNA was extracted with Trizol reagent and quality-checked on an Agilent 2100 Bioanalyzer. V and J are truncated by 4 bases and 4 bases respectively, leaving an intervening sequence of 10 bases. The germline V gene gives CDR1 as MNHNS and CDR2 as SASEGT. The CDR3 holds 13 amino acids from the cysteine to the phenylalanine. Solely the CDR3 DNA is kept, with 39 bases framed from the first base.

For repertoire sequencing, TCR beta CDR3 regions were amplified from RNA transcripts. The first round was an RT-PCR using HTBI primers with the Qiagen OneStep RT-PCR kit, and this first round was followed by a second-round multiplex PCR, then size selection and purification. The libraries underwent paired-end sequencing with 100 bp reads on an Illumina HiSeq2000. The published analysis was carried out like this. SOAPnuke was used for read processing, and reads with adapters, uncalled bases, a mean Phred below 15, or no exact constant-primer or identifier match were discarded. High-quality paired reads were merged with COPE v1.2.5. Unique nucleotide sequences were defined as clonotypes and aligned to IMGT TRB V, D and J references using MiTCR v1.1. Analysis was restricted to V-J combinations with a frequency above 0.0001, which covered roughly 99% of repertoires. A TCR clonal expansion and chaos score per V-J combination was defined as the ratio of F50 clonal expansion to chaos observed in the TCRdist matrix. Welch's t-statistics and random forest were used to narrow the features down to more than 10 V-J combinations, which were then fed into a naive Bayes classifier. The Morisita-Horn index was used to measure how similar the thyroid and blood repertoires were. Using fastp at Q25 and MiXCR, TCRdb reprocessed the public reads and kept productive beta chains. Rows merge per CDR3 protein into single entries with the most common DNA and genes. The V and J calls here are based on TCRdb, not the publication. For this sample the table gives 300,000 to 450,000 distinct CDR3 sequences, of which about 18% were detected only once. The top ten clones comprise 2.4% of the sample.

The receptor comes from an adult woman with stable Graves' hyperthyroidism. The sample comprised peripheral blood. This chain joins TRBV6-1 to TRBJ1-2, with no reliable assignment of the D segment. The DNA sequence reads TGTGCCAGCAGTGTGACACAGTCCTATGGCTACACCTTC. Translated, it gives CASSVTQSYGYTF.